Sequencing of this T cell receptor beta chain was carried out in a study of cytomegalovirus exposure and HLA in healthy donors. General study results and limits: Later analysis demonstrated an association between a missense DCLRE1C variant and TCR beta V- and J-gene trimming. TCR beta chains numbering about 160 were designated cytomegalovirus-associated.

The PCR used 60 Vbeta and 13 Jbeta primers. Measured with immunoSEQ multiplex PCR; TCRdb has only the in-frame clones, and not every one. The sample carries about 130,000 clones, approximately 74% recorded once. Germline V gene lookup returns CDR1 SGHTA and CDR2 FQGNSA. After removal of 3 bases from V and 6 bases from J, the junction contained 5 bases not matched to a gene. The CDR3 loop spans 15 amino acids. A remark on this clone: Its cognate antigen is unknown.

The specimen sequenced was PBMCs. The V gene is TRBV7-2, the J gene TRBJ1-5; 10 nucleotides line up with TRBD1. The sequence came from a man aged 18 to 29 in good health and CMV-seropositive. The CDR3 is CASSLRTGGVQPQHF. As DNA, the CDR3 is TGTGCCAGCAGCTTGAGGACAGGGGGAGTTCAGCCCCAGCATTTT.